The entry that follows covers one T cell receptor (beta chain) sequence. Its recognized antigen is unknown. Base qualities are not at hand, and no much larger clone is one base apart. Other DNA sequences in the same sample also yield this CDR3. TCR CDR3 regions were amplified from genomic DNA by multiplex PCR using the deep immunoSEQ assay. Extracted genomic DNA from each cell subset was spread evenly across all wells of several immunoSEQ 96-well plates, with each plate serving as a replicate. Each replicate PCR for sorted subsets received roughly 0.2 ug genomic DNA, equal to around 32,000 T cell genomes. The purified libraries were quantified using a Qubit 3.0 fluorometer, sized with a Bioanalyzer 2100, and then quantified again using the KAPA Library Quantification kit. Every immunoSEQ 96-well plate was sequenced on a dedicated single-read 150-cycle Illumina NextSeq 550 flow cell. Processing in the source paper ran as follows. The immunoSEQ output contained only junctional sequences without quality scores, so filtering could not match that applied to full-length reads. Sequences were annotated with PyIR, a Python wrapper for IgBLAST v1.9, and V/J genes and CDR3 were assigned using IMGT germline references. Reads were filtered out if the reads had weak V/J assignments (E-value above 1e-6), no CDR3, stop codons, out-of-frame junctions, or ambiguous translated residues. A V3J clonotype was defined by an identical inferred V gene, J gene, and CDR3 amino acid sequence. Percentage overlap between repertoires was computed as shared unique clonotypes divided by the size of the smaller repertoire. Repertoire richness was assessed with RTK rarefaction, the Chao1 estimator, and Recon v2.1 estimates of unobserved clonotypes. OLGA was used to compute generation probabilities for all TCRbeta clonotypes that the gDNA method yielded from a handful of donors. The clones in this table, taken by TCRdb from immuneACCESS, are in-frame only. Not every clone is retained; where verified, under half of the shortfall comes from an unresolved V gene, and the cause of the rest is unknown. Clone size and V and J calls were adopted from that table, with D and trimming inferred from the DNA. The sample data list some 500,000 clones, and about 95% of these were observed just once. The ten largest clones capture 0.055% to 0.075% of the sample.

These data are taken from a study of shared clonotypes between healthy human individuals (dated by TCRdb to about 2020). The study in broad terms: Two women and a few men aged 18 to 49 years were included in the cohort. To estimate repertoire size and how much clonotypes are shared between individuals, the study performed deep sequencing of blood TCR repertoires from about five healthy adults. Each donor's leukapheresis produced roughly between roughly 0.85 and 10 billion PBMCs. Per donor, three plates each were used for CD4 naive and CD4 memory, two for CD8 naive, and one for CD8 memory. To increase sequencing depth and limit assay-specific biases, different laboratories used diverse techniques to prepare libraries and sequence TCR repertoires.

What the authors observed across the whole study: The genetic and exposure-history diversity represented was limited by the small number of donors. Naive subsets generally had larger estimated clonotype richness than memory subsets did. Sampling was restricted to blood, and TCR repertoires in tissue are likely to differ from TCR repertoires in blood. Rarefaction of sorted-subset datasets indicated incomplete sequencing despite the large sequencing depth. Clonotypes shared by all four sorted-subset donors showed higher generation probabilities than non-shared clonotypes. Pairwise subsampling led to the expectation that sequencing depth would affect the degree of clonotype sharing among donors. Sharing across a few donors was observed for approximately 5% of naive CD4, over 3% of naive CD8, over 2% of memory CD4, and about 0.38% of memory CD8 clonotypes.

Healthy HIV-negative adults with no recently reported acute infections or vaccinations were included as donors. Only Caucasian adults living in Nashville, Tennessee, USA were represented among the donors. Magnetic negative selection was used to enrich CD4+ T cells, after which naive cells were positively selected on CD45RA and the negative fraction became the memory subset. Blood was obtained by leukapheresis, after which PBMCs were separated by Ficoll-Histopaque density gradient centrifugation and cryopreserved in liquid nitrogen vapor phase. Purity and quantity of every magnetically sorted T cell population were checked by analytical flow cytometry. Genomic DNA was isolated from every sorted fraction and measured by UV absorbance on a Nanodrop 2000c. Unmatched junction bases come to 4, with V trimmed by 0 bases and J by 6 bases. CDR1 SGHRS and CDR2 YFSETQ are derived from the germline V gene. Its CDR3 holds 15 amino acids, cysteine through phenylalanine. The entry retains the CDR3 DNA only, 45 bases that are in frame from base 1.

The sequenced sample was naive CD4+ T cells sorted from blood. Read against the paper, the sample's cell subset or site label means: CD45RA+ positively selected. Rearrangement joined TRBV5-1 to TRBJ2-1; a stretch of 9 junction bases matches TRBD1. The receptor's source is a woman in her 30s in good health. The encoded CDR3 is CASSLGDRDGNEQFF. The DNA sequence follows: TGCGCCAGCAGCTTGGGGGACAGGGATGGCAATGAGCAGTTCTTC.